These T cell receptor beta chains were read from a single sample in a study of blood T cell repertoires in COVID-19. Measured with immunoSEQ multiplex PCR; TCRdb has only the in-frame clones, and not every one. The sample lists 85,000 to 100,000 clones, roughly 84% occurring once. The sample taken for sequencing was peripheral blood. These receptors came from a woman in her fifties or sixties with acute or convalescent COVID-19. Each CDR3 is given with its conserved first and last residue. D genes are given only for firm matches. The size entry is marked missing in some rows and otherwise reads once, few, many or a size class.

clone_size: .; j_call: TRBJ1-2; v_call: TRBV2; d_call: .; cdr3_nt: TGTGCCAGCAGTGACAGGGGCTATGGCTACACCTTC; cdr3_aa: CASSDRGYGYTF
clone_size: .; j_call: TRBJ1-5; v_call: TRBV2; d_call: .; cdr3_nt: TGTGCCAGCAGGGGGGGTGTCAATCAGCCCCAGCATTTT; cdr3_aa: CASRGGVNQPQHF
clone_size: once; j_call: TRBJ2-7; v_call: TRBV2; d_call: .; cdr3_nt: TGTGCCAGCGGCCCCGGGGTCCTAACCTACGAGCAGTACTTC; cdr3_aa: CASGPGVLTYEQYF
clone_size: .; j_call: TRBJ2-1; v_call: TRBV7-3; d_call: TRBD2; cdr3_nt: TGTGCCAGCAGCCAAAGGCTAGCGGGAATCTACAATGAGCAGTTCTTC; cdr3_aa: CASSQRLAGIYNEQFF
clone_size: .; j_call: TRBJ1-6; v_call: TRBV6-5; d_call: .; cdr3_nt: TGTGCCAGCAGTTACTCGGGCAAGTCGGCCGATACCACTTTT; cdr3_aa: CASSYSGKSADTTF
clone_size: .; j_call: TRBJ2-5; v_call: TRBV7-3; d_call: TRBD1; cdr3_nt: TGTGCCAGCAGCCCAGGGACAGGGGGCTATGAGACCCAGTACTTC; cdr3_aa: CASSPGTGGYETQYF
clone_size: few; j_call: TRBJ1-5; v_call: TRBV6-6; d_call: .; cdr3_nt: TGTGCCAGCAGTTACGGGGCGCGGCAGCCCCAGCATTTT; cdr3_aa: CASSYGARQPQHF
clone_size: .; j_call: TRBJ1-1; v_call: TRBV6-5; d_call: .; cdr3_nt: TGTGCCAGCATCAAGACGGGTGGGGAGGGAAAAGCTTTCTTT; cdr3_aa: CASIKTGGEGKAFF
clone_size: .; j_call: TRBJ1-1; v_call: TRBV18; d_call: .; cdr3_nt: TGTGCCAGCTCAGTGTTGGACACCGACACTGAAGCTTTCTTT; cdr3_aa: CASSVLDTDTEAFF
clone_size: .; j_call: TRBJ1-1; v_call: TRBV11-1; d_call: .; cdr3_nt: TGTGCCAGCAGCTTAGTAACAGGGAACACTGAAGCTTTCTTT; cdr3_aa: CASSLVTGNTEAFF
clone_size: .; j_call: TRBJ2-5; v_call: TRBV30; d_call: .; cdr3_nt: TGTGCCTGGGGAGAAACTGGTAATGGGAGAGAGACCCAGTACTTC; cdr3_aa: CAWGETGNGRETQYF
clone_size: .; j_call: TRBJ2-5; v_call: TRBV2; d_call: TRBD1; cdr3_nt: TGTGCCAAAGGACAGGTTCAAGAGACCCAGTACTTC; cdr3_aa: CAKGQVQETQYF
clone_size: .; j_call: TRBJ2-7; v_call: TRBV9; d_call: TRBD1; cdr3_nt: TGTGCCAGCAGCCCTCGGGACAGGCTCTTTAGCTCCTACGAGCAGTACTTC; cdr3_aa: CASSPRDRLFSSYEQYF
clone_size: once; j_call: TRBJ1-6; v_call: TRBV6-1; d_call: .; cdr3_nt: TGTGCCAGCAGTGAAGTGCGGGGGAGAGGTTCACCCCTCCACTTT; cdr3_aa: CASSEVRGRGSPLHF
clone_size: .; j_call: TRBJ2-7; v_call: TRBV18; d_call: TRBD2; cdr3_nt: TGTGCCAGCTCACCACCGGGCGGGGGGGCCACCGAGCAGTACTTC; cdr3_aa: CASSPPGGGATEQYF
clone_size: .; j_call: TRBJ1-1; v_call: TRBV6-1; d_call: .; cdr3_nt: TGTGCCAGCAGTGAAGTCGCAGGGTTGAACACTGAAGCTTTCTTT; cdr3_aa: CASSEVAGLNTEAFF
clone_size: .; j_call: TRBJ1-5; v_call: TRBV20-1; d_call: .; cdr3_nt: TGCAGTGCTAGTCTAGGAACAAATCAGCCCCAGCATTTT; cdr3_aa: CSASLGTNQPQHF
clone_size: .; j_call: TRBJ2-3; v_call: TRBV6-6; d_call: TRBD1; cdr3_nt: TGTGCCAGCAGACCGGGACAGGGGGTTACAGATACGCAGTATTTT; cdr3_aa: CASRPGQGVTDTQYF
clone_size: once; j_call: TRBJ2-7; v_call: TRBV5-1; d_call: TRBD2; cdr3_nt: TGCGCCAGCAGTGCGACTAGCGGGGTTTACGAGCAGTACTTC; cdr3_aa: CASSATSGVYEQYF
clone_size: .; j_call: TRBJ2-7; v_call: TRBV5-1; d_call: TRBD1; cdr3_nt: TGCGCCAGCAGCTTACAACCGGGACAGGGGGGCGAGCAGTACTTC; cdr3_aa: CASSLQPGQGGEQYF
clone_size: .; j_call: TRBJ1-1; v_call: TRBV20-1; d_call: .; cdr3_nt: TGCAGTGCTAGCTCTGGGGGGTCGGCTTTCTTT; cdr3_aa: CSASSGGSAFF
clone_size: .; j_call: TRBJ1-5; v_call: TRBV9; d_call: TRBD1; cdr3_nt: TGTGCCAGCAGCTTAACAGGGGGCAATCAGCCCCAGCATTTT; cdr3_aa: CASSLTGGNQPQHF
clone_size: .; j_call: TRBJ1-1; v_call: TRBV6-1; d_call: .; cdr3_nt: TGTGCCAGCAGTGATTTTGCGGTAATGAACACTGAAGCTTTCTTT; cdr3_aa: CASSDFAVMNTEAFF
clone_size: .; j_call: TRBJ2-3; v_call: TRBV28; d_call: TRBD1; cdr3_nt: TGTGCCAGCAGCCGGGACAGGGGAGGAGATACGCAGTATTTT; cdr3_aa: CASSRDRGGDTQYF
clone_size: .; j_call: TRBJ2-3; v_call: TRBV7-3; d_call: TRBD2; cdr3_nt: TGTGCCAGCAGTGTAGCGGGGGGGCGTGGAGATACGCAGTATTTT; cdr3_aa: CASSVAGGRGDTQYF
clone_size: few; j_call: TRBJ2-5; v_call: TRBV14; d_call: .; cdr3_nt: TGTGCCAGCAGCCAAGCAACAGGATTTGCCGGGACCCAGTACTTC; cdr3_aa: CASSQATGFAGTQYF
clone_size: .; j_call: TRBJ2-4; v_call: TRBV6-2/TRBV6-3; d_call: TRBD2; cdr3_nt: TGTGCCAGCAGTTACTCGGGCCGGGGGGATCGAGCCAAAAACATTCAGTACTTC; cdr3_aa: CASSYSGRGDRAKNIQYF
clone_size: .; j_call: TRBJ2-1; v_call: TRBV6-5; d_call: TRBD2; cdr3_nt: TGTGCCAGCAGCGCACTAGCGTTGTCCTACAATGAGCAGTTCTTC; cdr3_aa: CASSALALSYNEQFF
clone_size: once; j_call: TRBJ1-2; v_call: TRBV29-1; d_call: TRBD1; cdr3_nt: TGCAGCGTCGGACAGGGGTTGGACTATGGCTACACCTTC; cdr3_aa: CSVGQGLDYGYTF
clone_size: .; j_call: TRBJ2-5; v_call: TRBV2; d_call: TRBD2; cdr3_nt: TGTGCCAACAAACTAGCGGGCCAAGAGACCCAGTACTTC; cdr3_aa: CANKLAGQETQYF
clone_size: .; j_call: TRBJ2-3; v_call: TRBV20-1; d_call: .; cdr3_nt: TGCAGTGCTAGTCTAGGTTTTGATACGCAGTATTTT; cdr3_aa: CSASLGFDTQYF
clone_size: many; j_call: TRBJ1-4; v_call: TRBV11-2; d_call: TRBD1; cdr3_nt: TGTGCCAGCAGCTCCCGAGGACAGGGGTTGAGTGAAAAACTGTTTTTT; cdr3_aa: CASSSRGQGLSEKLFF
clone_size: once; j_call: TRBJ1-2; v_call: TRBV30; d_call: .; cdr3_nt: TGTGCCTGGAGAAAGGGGATGGAGCGCTACACCTTC; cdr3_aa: CAWRKGMERYTF
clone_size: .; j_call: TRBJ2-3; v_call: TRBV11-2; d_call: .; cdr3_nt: TGTGCCAGCAGCTTAGCGGGGATGGCTAGGTTAGATACGCAGTATTTT; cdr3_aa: CASSLAGMARLDTQYF
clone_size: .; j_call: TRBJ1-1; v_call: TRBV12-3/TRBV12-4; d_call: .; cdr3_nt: TGTGCCAGCAGTTTGGGTCACAACGGGGGAGCTTTCTTT; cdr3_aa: CASSLGHNGGAFF